The 26 T cell receptor beta chains presented below share a single source sample, sequenced in a study of cytotoxic CD8 clonotypes in ibrutinib-treated CLL. TCRdb's copy holds only in-frame clones and misses some; the assay was immunoSEQ multiplex PCR. The data contain 110,000 to 150,000 clones, approximately 80% of them seen just once; the ten biggest clones take up 10% to 15%. Material: PBMCs, obtained after 12 months of ibrutinib treatment. The source of these receptors is a human donor with chronic lymphocytic leukemia.

This clone has a handful of counts. The V and J genes are TRBV6-1 and TRBJ1-1; D gene ambiguous. The CDR3 sequence is 13 residues long. The germline gives CDR1 MNHNS, CDR2 SASEGT. Deletions cut 6 bases from V and 1 base from J, with 9 bases between. CDR3 protein: CASSWTANTEAFF. The CDR3 DNA reads as TGTGCCAGCAGCTGGACGGCGAACACTGAAGCTTTCTTT.

The V gene is TRBV5-1, the J gene TRBJ1-4; D may be TRBD1 (6 bases). The length of the CDR3 is 14 residues. The V end was cut by 4 bases, the J end by 3 bases, with 10 bases between. CDR1 and CDR2 from the germline V gene are SGHRS and YFSETQ. CDR3 DNA: TGCGCCAGCAGCCAAGGGGGGTCTAATGAAAAACTGTTTTTT. It encodes CASSQGGSNEKLFF.

This clone was seen once. The J gene is TRBJ2-1, the V gene TRBV7-9; D ambiguous. The V gene's germline CDR1 is SEHNR and CDR2 FQNEAQ (reference sequence). The V gene lost 2 bases and the J gene lost 2 bases, with 1 base spanning the gap. The CDR3 runs to 12 residues. As DNA, the CDR3 is TGTGCCAGCAGCTTAACCTACAATGAGCAGTTCTTC. Protein: CASSLTYNEQFF.

The chain has TRBV7-6 and TRBJ2-1; perhaps TRBD1 as D (6 bases). The CDR3 is made up of 15 amino acids. Germline CDR1 and CDR2: SGHVS and FNYEAQ. The germline V and J ends were trimmed by 1 base and 6 bases, with 13 bases remaining between them. Here the CDR3 DNA reads TGTGCCAGCAGCTTAGTCCGTTTACAGGGCAATGAGCAGTTCTTC. Amino acid sequence: CASSLVRLQGNEQFF.

V gene TRBV5-1 combines with J gene TRBJ1-1; D unclear. CDR3 size: 14 residues. CDR1 is SGHRS and CDR2 is YFSETQ in the germline V gene. Trimming removed 5 bases from V and 1 base from J, with 12 bases in between. CDR3 DNA sequence: TGCGCCAGCAGTTTTCATCGACAGAACACTGAAGCTTTCTTT. It yields the protein CASSFHRQNTEAFF.

The chain links TRBV30 to TRBJ1-1; 7 nucleotides match TRBD1. The CDR3 consists of 13 residues. With V trimmed by 0 bases and J by 11 bases, 9 bases remained unmatched. Germline values: CDR1 GTSNPN, CDR2 SVGIG (reference sequence). In nucleotides, the CDR3 is TGTGCCTGGAGTGTAAGGGGGCACTCCGGCGCTTTCTTT. Amino acids: CAWSVRGHSGAFF.

Only one count was recorded for this clone. The chain combines TRBV2 with TRBJ1-1; 9 nucleotides match TRBD1. Losses at the gene ends were 6 bases for V and 5 bases for J; bases not matched to a gene: 10. CDR1 is SNHLY, CDR2 FYNNEI, per germline. The CDR3 contains 15 residues. The CDR3: CASRGQGRWGTEAFF. The CDR3 DNA is TGTGCCAGCAGGGGACAGGGAAGGTGGGGTACTGAAGCTTTCTTT. Filled out from reference TRBV2 and TRBJ1-1, the complete variable domain reads EPEVTQTPSHQVTQMGQEVILRCVPISNHLYFYWYRQILGQKVEFLVSFYNNEISEKSEIFDDQFSVERPDGSNFTLKIRSTKLEDSAMYFCASRGQGRWGTEAFFGQGTRLTVV.

The genes are TRBV27 and TRBJ2-7, with D possibly TRBD1 on 6 matching bases. Trimming removed 6 bases from V and 3 bases from J, with 18 bases in between. Germline lookup yields CDR1 MNHEY and CDR2 SMNVEV (reference sequence). This CDR3 is built from 15 residues. Here the CDR3 reads CASRQIQGMGYEQYF. CDR3 nucleotides: TGTGCCAGCAGACAGATACAGGGTATGGGCTACGAGCAGTACTTC.

The chain is built from TRBV29-1 and TRBJ2-7; no definite D call. Trimming stripped 2 bases from V and 0 bases from J, with 14 bases between. The length of the CDR3 is 15 residues. CDR1 is SQVTM and CDR2 is ANQGSEA in the germline V gene. The CDR3 sequence: CSVERGTDASYEQYF. The CDR3 nucleotides read TGCAGCGTTGAAAGAGGAACTGACGCCTCCTACGAGCAGTACTTC.

J is TRBJ1-2 and V is TRBV5-5; no firm D call. Trimming stripped 5 bases from V and 2 bases from J, with 13 bases between. Germline loops: CDR1 SGHKS, CDR2 YYEKEE (reference sequence). The CDR3 totals 14 residues. The DNA of the CDR3 is TGTGCCAGCAGTTACTGGCAGACAAACTATGGCTACACCTTC. Amino acid sequence: CASSYWQTNYGYTF.

This clone appeared a single time. CDR3 region: CATSRLGLAGSYEQYF. CDR3 DNA sequence: TGTGCCACCAGCAGATTGGGGCTAGCGGGATCCTACGAGCAGTACTTC. V and J are TRBV15 and TRBJ2-7; 9 nucleotides align to TRBD2. CDR3 length equals 16 residues. With 2 bases clipped from V and 1 base from J, the junction kept 6 bases outside the gene matches. Looked up from germline, CDR1 is LNHNV and CDR2 is YYDKDF (reference sequence).

V and J are TRBV29-1 and TRBJ2-7; D remains unclear. Germline V CDR1 and CDR2: SQVTM, ANQGSEA. V lost 1 base, J lost 2 bases, and 6 bases lay in between. The CDR3 totals 12 residues. The CDR3 sequence is CSVEVGPYEQYF. In DNA form, the CDR3 reads TGCAGCGTTGAAGTCGGGCCCTACGAGCAGTACTTC.

For the CDR3, the DNA is TGTGCCAGCAGCGTCGGAACCAACGCGGCGACTTCTGAAGCTTTCTTT. Protein sequence: CASSVGTNAATSEAFF. V gene TRBV7-9 combines with J gene TRBJ1-1; D is unclear. Per germline, CDR1 SEHNR and CDR2 FQNEAQ (reference sequence). This CDR3 region has 16 residues. V was clipped by 5 bases and J by 6 bases, with 22 bases between them.

The rearrangement links TRBV9 to TRBJ2-1; D remains unclear. From germline, CDR1 is SGDLS and CDR2 YYNGEE. The CDR3 is made up of 13 amino acids. Trimming stripped 0 bases from V and 6 bases from J, with 7 bases between. CDR3 nucleotides: TGTGCCAGCAGCGTAGGGACCCTCAATGAGCAGTTCTTC. This sequence encodes CASSVGTLNEQFF.

The chain has TRBV7-9 and TRBJ1-5; a weak D match, TRBD1 (5 bases). The CDR3 covers 15 residues. CDR1 SEHNR and CDR2 FQNEAQ come from the germline V gene (reference sequence). V was pared by 5 bases and J by 2 bases, with 13 bases between. CDR3 bases: TGTGCCAGCAGCCCCGCGGGGGGTGGCAATCAGCCCCAGCATTTT. Encoded protein: CASSPAGGGNQPQHF.

This clone was recorded only once. The chain carries TRBV19 and TRBJ2-3, with a tentative D call TRBD2 (5 bases). The CDR3 extends over 11 amino acids. The V and J ends lost 9 bases and 9 bases respectively, with 13 bases between them. CDR1 is LNHDA and CDR2 is SQIVND in the germline V gene (reference sequence). In DNA form, the CDR3 reads TGTGCCAGCTCACTAGGCGGGACGCAGTATTTT. This sequence encodes CASSLGGTQYF. The full variable domain, in which reference TRBV19 and TRBJ2-3 provide the parts outside the CDR3, is DGGITQSPKYLFRKEGQNVTLSCEQNLNHDAMYWYRQDPGQGLRLIYYSQIVNDFQKGDIAEGYSVSREKKESFPLTVTSAQKNPTAFYLCASSLGGTQYFGPGTRLTVL.

The chain employs TRBV7-6 and TRBJ2-1; 8 bases match TRBD2. The CDR3 covers 15 residues. Germline V gene lookup returns CDR1 SGHVS and CDR2 FNYEAQ. The ends lost 4 bases at V and 3 bases at J; junction bases unmatched: 5. CDR3 bases: TGTGCCAGCAGCTCAGGACTAGCAGTCTACAATGAGCAGTTCTTC. Encoded protein: CASSSGLAVYNEQFF. The full variable domain, in which reference TRBV7-6 and TRBJ2-1 provide the parts outside the CDR3, is GAGVSQSPRYKVTKRGQDVALRCDPISGHVSLYWYRQALGQGPEFLTYFNYEAQQDKSGLPNDRFSAERPEGSISTLTIQRTEQRDSAMYRCASSSGLAVYNEQFFGPGTRLTVL.

This chain joins TRBV29-1 and TRBJ2-3, with D perhaps matching TRBD1 (5 bases). Trimming left V 7 bases short and J 3 bases short, with 11 bases between. This CDR3 region has 12 residues. Germline V CDR1 and CDR2: SQVTM, ANQGSEA. The CDR3 nucleotides are TGCAGCGGTGCCCCAGGGACAGATACGCAGTATTTT. Translated: CSGAPGTDTQYF.

The rearrangement uses TRBV5-4 and TRBJ2-7; D ambiguous. CDR3 length: 14 amino acids. The germline V gene has CDR1 SGHNT and CDR2 YYREEE (reference sequence). The V gene lost 4 bases and the J gene lost 5 bases, with 16 bases spanning the gap. The CDR3 is CASSRRTEFDEQYF. DNA for the CDR3: TGTGCCAGCAGCCGACGGACGGAGTTCGACGAGCAGTACTTC.

The rearrangement joins TRBV11-2 to TRBJ2-7; perhaps TRBD1 as D (5 bases). Trimming stripped 6 bases from V and 2 bases from J, with 11 bases between. The CDR3 spans 13 residues. CDR1 is SGHAT, CDR2 FQNNGV, per germline. The CDR3 DNA reads TGTGCCAGCAGTTCAGGGTTCCCCTACGAGCAGTACTTC. It codes for CASSSGFPYEQYF. Combining the CDR3 with reference TRBV11-2 and TRBJ2-7 gives the whole variable domain EAGVAQSPRYKIIEKRQSVAFWCNPISGHATLYWYQQILGQGPKLLIQFQNNGVVDDSQLPKDRFSAERLKGVDSTLKIQPAKLEDSAVYLCASSSGFPYEQYFGPGTRLTVT.

The rearrangement links TRBV14 to TRBJ2-2; D unresolved. This CDR3 region has 15 residues. The germline gives CDR1 SGHDN, CDR2 FVKESK. With 0 bases removed from V and 0 bases from J, the gap between germline ends came to 5 bases. The CDR3 DNA follows: TGTGCCAGCAGCCAAGACTCCCCGAACACCGGGGAGCTGTTTTTT. This codes for CASSQDSPNTGELFF.

V gene TRBV19 combines with J gene TRBJ1-5; possible D gene TRBD1, 6 bases. This CDR3 is 16 amino acids long. Trimming shortened V by 5 bases and J by 0 bases, and 14 bases separated the two germline ends. Germline assignment: CDR1 LNHDA and CDR2 SQIVND (reference sequence). CDR3 in DNA: TGTGCCAGTAGTCCTCCACAGGGAAGTAGCAATCAGCCCCAGCATTTT. Protein sequence: CASSPPQGSSNQPQHF.

J is TRBJ2-5 and V is TRBV5-6; 8 bases are a match to TRBD2. With V trimmed by 2 bases and J by 1 base, 1 base remained unmatched. Looked up from germline, CDR1 is SGHDT and CDR2 is YYEEEE. The CDR3 loop spans 14 amino acids. The CDR3 nucleotides read TGTGCCAGCAGCTTAGCGGGGGTCCAAGAGACCCAGTACTTC. Translating it yields CASSLAGVQETQYF.

The chain is built from TRBV18 and TRBJ1-4; the D gene is possibly TRBD1 (5 bases). CDR3 length: 15 amino acids. The V and J ends lost 3 bases and 6 bases respectively, with 14 bases between them. The germline CDR1 and CDR2 sequences are KGHSH and LQKENI. The chain's CDR3 is CASSPGTPGDEKLFF. As DNA, the CDR3 is TGTGCCAGCTCACCCGGGACCCCGGGGGATGAAAAACTGTTTTTT. Combining the CDR3 with reference TRBV18 and TRBJ1-4 gives the whole variable domain NAGVMQNPRHLVRRRGQEARLRCSPMKGHSHVYWYRQLPEEGLKFMVYLQKENIIDESGMPKERFSAEFPKEGPSILRIQQVVRGDSAAYFCASSPGTPGDEKLFFGSGTQLSVL.

The chain carries TRBV27 and TRBJ2-3; no definite D call. The CDR3 length is 13 residues. The germline V and J ends were trimmed by 2 bases and 0 bases, with 3 bases remaining between them. Germline V lookup: CDR1 MNHEY, CDR2 SMNVEV (reference sequence). CDR3 sequence (DNA): TGTGCCAGCAGTTTAGGTAGCACAGATACGCAGTATTTT. Translated: CASSLGSTDTQYF.

The chain links TRBV6-5 to TRBJ2-3; D ambiguous. The CDR3 runs to 12 residues. The germline V gene encodes CDR1 MNHEY and CDR2 SVGAGI. The V and J ends lost 7 bases and 0 bases respectively, with 5 bases between them. CDR3 DNA sequence: TGTGCCAGCAAAAGTAGCACAGATACGCAGTATTTT. Residues: CASKSSTDTQYF.